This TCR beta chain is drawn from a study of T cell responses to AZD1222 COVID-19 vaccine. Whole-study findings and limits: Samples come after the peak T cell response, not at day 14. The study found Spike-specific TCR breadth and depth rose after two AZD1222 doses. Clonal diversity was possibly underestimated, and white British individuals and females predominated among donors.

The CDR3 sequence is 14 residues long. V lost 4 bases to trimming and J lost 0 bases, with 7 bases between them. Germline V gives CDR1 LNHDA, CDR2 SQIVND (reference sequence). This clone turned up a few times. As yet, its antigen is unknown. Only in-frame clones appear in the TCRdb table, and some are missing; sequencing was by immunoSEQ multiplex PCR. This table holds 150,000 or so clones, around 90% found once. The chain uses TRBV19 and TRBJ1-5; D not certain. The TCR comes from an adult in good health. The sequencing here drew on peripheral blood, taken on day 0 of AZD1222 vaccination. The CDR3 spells CASSTDVSNQPQHF. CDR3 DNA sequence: TGTGCCAGTAGTACGGACGTTAGCAATCAGCCCCAGCATTTT.